This T cell receptor (beta chain) was identified during a study of shared clonotypes between healthy human individuals. In the study overall: Every donor yielded three CD4 naive, three CD4 memory, two CD8 naive and one CD8 memory plate.

Genomic DNA per cell subset filled all wells of several immunoSEQ plates. In the source study's methods: Junction-only immunoSEQ data arrived without quality scores, meaning filtering differed. This table comes from immunoSEQ multiplex PCR, and its TCRdb copy is limited to in-frame clones, with some not included. V, J and clone size reflect that table, while D and trimming were determined from the DNA. The sample yields hundreds of thousands of clones, around 74% seen once. Study observations and caveats: Represented diversity, genetic and exposure-history alike, was limited by few donors.

This clone showed up just a few times. The antigen remains undetermined. Other DNA sequences in this specimen translate into the identical CDR3. Trimming at V came to 4 bases and at J to 4 bases, leaving 8 bases not matched to a gene. The V gene's germline CDR1 is SGDLS and CDR2 YYNGEE. CDR3 size: 15 residues. The chain carries TRBV9 and TRBJ2-1; TRBD1 matches at 7 bases. The receptor's source is a woman aged 25 to 39 in good health. The sample taken for sequencing was memory CD4+ T cells sorted from blood. Subset given: CD45RA-negative fraction. The CDR3 bases are TGTGCCAGCAGCCGGTTACAGGGGCCTTACAATGAGCAGTTCTTC. Translating gives CASSRLQGPYNEQFF.